Listed below are T cell receptor beta chains from one sample, sequenced in a study of cytomegalovirus exposure and HLA in healthy donors. Profiling relied on immunoSEQ multiplex PCR, and the TCRdb table lists in-frame clones only, not all of them. In the table there are fewer than 150,000 clones, around three quarters of which are singletons. The sample consisted of PBMCs. The receptors originated from a woman in her 40s in good health and CMV-seropositive. Each CDR3 is given with its conserved first and last residue. D genes are given only for firm matches. Where a row states a size, it is once, few, many or the class of an expanded clone; other rows omit it.

clone_size	v_call	d_call	j_call	cdr3_nt	cdr3_aa
NA	TRBV5-1	NA	TRBJ2-3	TGCGCCAGCAGCTTGGACGGGTACACAGATACGCAGTATTTT	CASSLDGYTDTQYF
once	TRBV6-5	TRBD1	TRBJ1-3	TGTGCCAGCTCATACAGGGGAGTCTCTGGAAACACCATATATTTT	CASSYRGVSGNTIYF
NA	TRBV27	NA	TRBJ1-2	TGTGCCAGCAGACTAAGGGAGGCCAATGGCTACACCTTC	CASRLREANGYTF
NA	TRBV18	NA	TRBJ2-5	TGTGCCAGCTCAACCACATGGGGGCACCAAGAGACCCAGTACTTC	CASSTTWGHQETQYF
NA	TRBV5-4	NA	TRBJ1-5	TGTGCCAGCAGCTCGCCCGGAACGGGACAGCCCCAGCATTTT	CASSSPGTGQPQHF
NA	TRBV7-6	TRBD1	TRBJ2-7	TGTGCCAGCAGCAGGTCGGGACAGGGCAACGAGCAGTACTTC	CASSRSGQGNEQYF
NA	TRBV6-1	TRBD1	TRBJ2-5	TGTGCCAGCAGTGAAGGGGGACAGCCTCAAGAGACCCAGTACTTC	CASSEGGQPQETQYF
NA	TRBV5-5	NA	TRBJ1-4	TGTGCCAGCAGCCGACAGATATACAATGAAAAACTGTTTTTT	CASSRQIYNEKLFF
NA	TRBV5-1	NA	TRBJ1-4	TGCGCCAGCGGGCCGGGCCGGGGTGAAAAACTGTTTTTT	CASGPGRGEKLFF
NA	TRBV6-1	TRBD2	TRBJ2-1	TGTGCCACAGGCCGGACTAGCGTTGGTGAGCAGTTCTTC	CATGRTSVGEQFF
NA	TRBV7-3	TRBD2	TRBJ2-3	TGTGCCAGCAGCTTAACTGGGACTAGCGGGATGGATACGCAGTATTTT	CASSLTGTSGMDTQYF
NA	TRBV6-1	NA	TRBJ2-7	TGTGCCAGCAGTGAACAGGGATCCCCCTACGAGCAGTACTTC	CASSEQGSPYEQYF
NA	TRBV19	NA	TRBJ2-7	TGTGCCAGTCGGGGGAGAGGATCCTACGAGCAGTACTTC	CASRGRGSYEQYF
once	TRBV7-6	TRBD2	TRBJ2-7	TGTGCCAGCAGCCCAGGACTAGCGGAACCCTCCTACGAGCAGTACTTC	CASSPGLAEPSYEQYF
NA	TRBV6-1	TRBD1	TRBJ1-6	TGTGCCAGCAGTGAAAGGTTTGGACAGGGGGGTTCACCCCTCCACTTT	CASSERFGQGGSPLHF
NA	TRBV7-9	TRBD2	TRBJ2-5	TGTTCCAGCAGCTTAGGTGGGCGGGGGCAAGAGACCCAGTACTTC	CSSSLGGRGQETQYF
few	TRBV6-5	TRBD1	TRBJ1-2	TGTGCCAGCAGGCTACAGGGGGCGTTAAATGGCTACACCTTC	CASRLQGALNGYTF
NA	TRBV18	TRBD1	TRBJ2-5	TGTGCCAGCTCACCACCGGGACAGATTAAAGAGACCCAGTACTTC	CASSPPGQIKETQYF
few	TRBV7-9	NA	TRBJ2-7	TGTGCCAGCCGGGAAGAGAGCTACGAGCAGTACTTC	CASREESYEQYF
NA	TRBV4-1	TRBD2	TRBJ2-5	TGCGCCAGCAGCCAATCTTGGGGGACTAGCGGCGCGGGGGAGCAGTACTTC	CASSQSWGTSGAGEQYF
NA	TRBV27	TRBD1	TRBJ2-2	TGTGCCAGCAGGACAGGGGGCGCGAAGACCGGGGAGCTGTTTTTT	CASRTGGAKTGELFF
NA	TRBV14	TRBD1	TRBJ1-6	TGTGCCAGCAGTATTGGACAGGGGGGCTCACCCCTCCACTTT	CASSIGQGGSPLHF
NA	TRBV6-9	NA	TRBJ2-5	TGTGCCAGCAGTATCCTTTTCGGGGGTGAAGAGACCCAGTACTTC	CASSILFGGEETQYF
NA	TRBV18	NA	TRBJ2-2	TGTGCCAGCTCACCCCCCGGGGATCAGAACACCGGGGAGCTGTTTTTT	CASSPPGDQNTGELFF
NA	TRBV4-3	TRBD1	TRBJ2-2	TGCGCCAGCAGCCAATTCTACACAGGGGCGAGGACCGGGGAGCTGTTTTTT	CASSQFYTGARTGELFF
NA	TRBV27	NA	TRBJ2-3	TGTGCCAGCAGTTTGACAGGATTATTGTATTTT	CASSLTGLLYF
NA	TRBV11-2	NA	TRBJ1-1	TGTGCCAGCAGCCTAGTTAGGAGGAACACTGAAGCTTTCTTT	CASSLVRRNTEAFF
NA	TRBV7-2	TRBD2	TRBJ2-1	TGTGCCAGCAGCTTACGGGCGGGAGGGCCTGGGGATGAGCAGTTCTTC	CASSLRAGGPGDEQFF
NA	TRBV7-3	NA	TRBJ2-1	TGTGCCAGCAGCTACTCCCCCTACAATGAGCAGTTCTTC	CASSYSPYNEQFF
once	TRBV18	TRBD1	TRBJ1-4	TGTGCCAGCTCACCCGGACAGGGTGGGGAATCGGGACTGTTTTTT	CASSPGQGGESGLFF
once	TRBV5-1	NA	TRBJ1-6	TGCGCCAGCAGCGAAGAGGGTTCACCCCTCCACTTT	CASSEEGSPLHF
NA	TRBV15	TRBD1	TRBJ1-4	TGTGCCACCAGGAGGGGACAGAATAATGAAAAACTGTTTTTT	CATRRGQNNEKLFF
NA	TRBV2	TRBD2	TRBJ2-3	TGTGCCAGCCGGACTAGCGGGAGGACAGATACGCAGTATTTT	CASRTSGRTDTQYF
NA	TRBV19	NA	TRBJ2-5	TGTGCCAGTAGTCCCCAAGCCCGGGGGATCCAAGAGACCCAGTACTTC	CASSPQARGIQETQYF
NA	TRBV2	TRBD2	TRBJ2-5	TGTGCCAGCAGTCCGGGACTAGCGGGGGGGCTCCAAGAGACCCAGTACTTC	CASSPGLAGGLQETQYF
NA	TRBV4-3	NA	TRBJ2-7	TGCGCCAGCAGCCAAGATCTCGGAGACCATACCTACGAGCAGTACTTC	CASSQDLGDHTYEQYF
NA	TRBV13	NA	TRBJ2-7	TGTGCCAGCAGCTTAGGCCGGGCAGGGTACGCACACGAGCAGTACTTC	CASSLGRAGYAHEQYF
NA	TRBV5-1	TRBD2	TRBJ2-1	TGCGCCAGCAGCCACCCATCCCAACCTCGGACTAGCGGACCTCCCTCCTACAATGAGCAGTTCTTC	CASSHPSQPRTSGPPSYNEQFF
NA	TRBV2	NA	TRBJ2-5	TGTGCCAGCAGTGATAGCGCCAGTCAAGAGACCCAGTACTTC	CASSDSASQETQYF
NA	TRBV10-2	NA	TRBJ1-2	TGCGCCAGCAGTGAACGGCAGGGATACTATGGCTACACCTTC	CASSERQGYYGYTF
NA	TRBV7-2	TRBD2	TRBJ2-7	TGTGCCAGCACTATAAGCGGGAGGGGCGACGAGCAGTACTTC	CASTISGRGDEQYF
NA	TRBV14	NA	TRBJ2-1	TGTGCCAGCAGCCAAGATTTTGGCAGACGGGAGTTCTTC	CASSQDFGRREFF
NA	TRBV11-2	TRBD2	TRBJ2-3	TGTGCCAGCAGCCGAATAGCGGGGCGAGGGGATACGCAGTATTTT	CASSRIAGRGDTQYF
NA	TRBV19	NA	TRBJ1-1	TGTGCCAGTAGTATTCAGGGGTTGCGGAGCACTGAAGCTTTCTTT	CASSIQGLRSTEAFF
NA	TRBV2	NA	TRBJ1-5	TGTGCCAGCAGTGGGACAGATAGCAATCAGCCCCAGCATTTT	CASSGTDSNQPQHF
NA	TRBV29-1	NA	TRBJ2-1	TGCAGCTGTTATGGGCTAGGGGTAGCTGAGCAGTTCTTC	CSCYGLGVAEQFF
NA	TRBV9	NA	TRBJ2-3	TGTGCCAGCAGCGTAGATGGAGGCTACTTCACAGATACGCAGTATTTT	CASSVDGGYFTDTQYF